This T cell receptor (beta chain) was recovered during a study of control samples from healthy donors and cancer patients. The CDR3 runs to 15 residues. J was trimmed by 4 bases and V by 0 bases; bases with no gene match: 3. Germline CDR1 is SGHRS and CDR2 is YFSETQ. Profiling relied on immunoSEQ multiplex PCR, and the TCRdb table lists in-frame clones only, not all of them. The repertoire holds about 120,000 clones, 75% to 95% seen once, with roughly 2.6% in the top ten. Sample: blood. The TCR originated in a man between 35 and 55 years old in good health. The J gene is TRBJ2-7, the V gene TRBV5-1; 11 positions match TRBD1. In nucleotides, the CDR3 is TGCGCCAGCAGCTTGGGGACAGGGGGCAGGTACGAGCAGTACTTC. The encoded protein is CASSLGTGGRYEQYF. The complete variable domain, with remaining parts taken from reference TRBV5-1 and TRBJ2-7, reads KAGVTQTPRYLIKTRGQQVTLSCSPISGHRSVSWYQQTPGQGLQFLFEYFSETQRNKGNFPGRFSGRQFSNSRSEMNVSTLELGDSALYLCASSLGTGGRYEQYFGPGTRLTVT.